The clone carrying this T cell receptor beta chain has a handful of counts. Its antigen is unknown. The data belong to a study of Graves' ophthalmopathy and Graves' hyperthyroidism. Broader study findings: Blood also held most thyroid clonotypes expanded above 0.001 frequency. In predicting ophthalmopathy progression, the model reached over 55% sensitivity and 72% to 85% specificity. Classification of ophthalmopathy versus stable hyperthyroidism by a 13-signature model yielded 85% to 90% sensitivity and 70% to 83% specificity.

The length of the CDR3 is 13 residues. Germline CDR1 and CDR2: ENHRY and SYGVKD. Trimming pared 3 bases from V and 2 bases from J, leaving 7 bases between. Diagnosis was based on clinical symptoms, serum thyroxine, TRAb, thyroid ultrasound and orbital computed tomography. Investigators amplified TCR beta CDR3 regions from RNA transcripts. Following a first-round RT-PCR that used HTBI primers, a second-round multiplex PCR was carried out. TCRdb used MiXCR to reprocess the multiplex PCR reads, holding one entry per CDR3 protein. Of around 1.1 million distinct CDR3 sequences in the sample, around a third were seen once.

This chain joins TRBV10-3 and TRBJ1-2; TRBD1 is a possible D gene (5 bases). This receptor was identified in an adult man with Graves' hyperthyroidism. Sequencing was performed on peripheral blood or thyroid tissue (not recorded which). DNA for the CDR3: TGTGCCATCAGTGAAAACAGGAACTATGGCTACACCTTC. Translation gives CAISENRNYGYTF.